This T cell receptor beta chain was recovered during a study of blood T cell repertoires in COVID-19. Losses at the gene ends were 4 bases for V and 4 bases for J; bases not matched to a gene: 9. Germline V gives CDR1 SGHTA, CDR2 FQGNSA. The CDR3 totals 15 residues. Repertoires were generated with immunoSEQ multiplex PCR, while TCRdb's copy carries only in-frame clones and drops some. The table records about 73,000 clones, around 90% of them present only once. This TCR was recovered from an elderly woman with active or convalescent COVID-19. The chain carries TRBV7-2 and TRBJ1-1, with TRBD1 identical over 7 bases. Source material: peripheral blood. The CDR3 DNA follows: TGTGCCAGCAGCTCTTCCGGAAACAGGGGCACTGAAGCTTTCTTT. It specifies CASSSSGNRGTEAFF. The whole variable domain, filled in from reference TRBV7-2 and TRBJ1-1, reads GAGVSQSPSNKVTEKGKDVELRCDPISGHTALYWYRQSLGQGLEFLIYFQGNSAPDKSGLPSDRFSAERTGGSVSTLTIQRTQQEDSAVYLCASSSSGNRGTEAFFGQGTRLTVV.